This TCR beta chain is from a study of T cells in Graves' hyperthyroidism and ophthalmopathy. Study-level background: Before any treatment, at initial diagnosis, peripheral blood was collected. Study-wide points: Blood samples included most of the expanded thyroid clonotypes exceeding 0.001. A model built on 13 V-J features separated ophthalmopathy from stable hyperthyroidism.

This clonotype was seen more than once but under ten times. The target antigen is unknown. The ends lost 6 bases at V and 12 bases at J; junction bases unmatched: 7. Germline CDR1 is SNHLY and CDR2 is FYNNEI. The CDR3 runs to 14 residues. Amplified TCR beta CDR3 regions derived from RNA transcripts. In the first-round RT-PCR of the TCR CDR3, the HTBI primer set was used. One entry per CDR3 protein results from TCRdb running MiXCR on the multiplex PCR reads. This sample yields roughly 740,000 distinct CDR3 sequences, of which roughly 15% are seen a single time; around 7.7% belongs to the top ten. The sample taken for sequencing was blood. V is TRBV2 and J is TRBJ2-1, with 14 bases lining up with TRBD2. The sequence was obtained from a man younger than 35 with Graves' hyperthyroidism. CDR3 sequence: CASSAGTSGGVQFF. The DNA of the CDR3 is TGTGCCAGCAGCGCCGGGACTAGCGGGGGTGTGCAGTTCTTC.